This T cell receptor beta chain was documented in a study of blood T cell repertoires in COVID-19. Whole-study context: Specimens from acute and convalescent COVID-19 originated in the United States, Italy and Spain. PBMCs, B-cell-depleted T cells, or T cells provided the cDNA or gDNA that made up the material.

With 5 bases clipped from V and 10 bases from J, the junction kept 7 bases outside the gene matches. Germline V gives CDR1 SGHTA, CDR2 FQGTGA. The CDR3 length is 13 residues. Authors' methods: Nucleated cell counts were estimated from reference gene primer amplification. Profiled with immunoSEQ multiplex PCR; TCRdb holds only in-frame clones, not every one. V, J and clone size reflect that table, while D and trimming were determined from the DNA. The sample shows 95,000 to 120,000 clones, approximately 90% of them seen only once. The source material was peripheral blood. The sequence was collected from a woman aged 45 to 65 with acute or convalescent COVID-19. The rearrangement uses TRBV7-3 and TRBJ2-1, with 8 positions matching TRBD2. CDR3 nucleotide sequence: TGTGCCAGCAGCCGGGAGGGATTAGGGGAGCAGTTCTTC. This translates into CASSREGLGEQFF.